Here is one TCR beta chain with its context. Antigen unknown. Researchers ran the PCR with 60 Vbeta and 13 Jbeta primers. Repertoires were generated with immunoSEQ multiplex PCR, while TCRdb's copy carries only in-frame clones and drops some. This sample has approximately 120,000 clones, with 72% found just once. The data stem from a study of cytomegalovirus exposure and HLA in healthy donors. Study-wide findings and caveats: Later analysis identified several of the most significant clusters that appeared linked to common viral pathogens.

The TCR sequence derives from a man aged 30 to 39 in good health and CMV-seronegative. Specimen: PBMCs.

CDR3: CASSVSGTRGTDTQYF. CDR3 nucleotide sequence: TGTGCCAGTAGTGTTTCCGGGACTAGGGGCACAGATACGCAGTATTTT. This rearrangement joins TRBV19 to TRBJ2-3, with 8 bases that match TRBD2. The CDR3 is made up of 16 amino acids. Germline V gene sequence: CDR1 LNHDA, CDR2 SQIVND (reference sequence). The V and J ends lost 5 bases and 1 base, in that order; junction bases with no gene match: 8.